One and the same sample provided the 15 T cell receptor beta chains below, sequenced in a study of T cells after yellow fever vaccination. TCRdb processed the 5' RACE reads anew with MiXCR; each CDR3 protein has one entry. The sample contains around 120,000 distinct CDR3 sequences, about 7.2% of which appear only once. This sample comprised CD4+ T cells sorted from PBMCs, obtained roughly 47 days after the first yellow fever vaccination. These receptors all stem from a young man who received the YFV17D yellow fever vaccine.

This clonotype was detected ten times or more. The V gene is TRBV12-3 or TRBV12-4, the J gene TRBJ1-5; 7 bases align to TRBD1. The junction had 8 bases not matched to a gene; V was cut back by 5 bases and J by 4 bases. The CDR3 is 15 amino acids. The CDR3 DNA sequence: TGTGCCAGCAGTGTCGACAGGGCAAGTAATCAGCCCCAGCATTTT. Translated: CASSVDRASNQPQHF.

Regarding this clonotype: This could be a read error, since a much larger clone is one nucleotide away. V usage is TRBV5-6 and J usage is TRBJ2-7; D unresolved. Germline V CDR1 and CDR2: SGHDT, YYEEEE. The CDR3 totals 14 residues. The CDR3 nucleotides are TGTGCCATCAGCTTGGTGGGTGCGGAATACGAGCAGTACTTC. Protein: CAISLVGAEYEQYF. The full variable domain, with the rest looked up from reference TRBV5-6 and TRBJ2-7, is DAGVTQSPTHLIKTRGQQVTLRCSPKSGHDTVSWYQQALGQGPQFIFQYYEEEERQRGNFPDRFSGHQFPNYSSELNVNALLLGDSALYLCAISLVGAEYEQYFGPGTRLTVT.

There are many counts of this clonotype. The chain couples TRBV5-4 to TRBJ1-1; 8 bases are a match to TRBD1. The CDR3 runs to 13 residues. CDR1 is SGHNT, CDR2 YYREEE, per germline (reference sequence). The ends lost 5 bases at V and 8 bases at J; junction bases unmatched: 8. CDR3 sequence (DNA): TGTGCCAGCAGTATTGGTGGACAGGGCGAAGCTTTCTTT. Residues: CASSIGGQGEAFF.

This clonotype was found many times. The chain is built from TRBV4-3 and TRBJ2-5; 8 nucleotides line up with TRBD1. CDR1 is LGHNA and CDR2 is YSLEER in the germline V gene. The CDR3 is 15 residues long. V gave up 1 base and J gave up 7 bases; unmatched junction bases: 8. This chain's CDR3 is CASSQAGQAKRTQYF. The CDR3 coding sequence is TGCGCCAGCAGCCAAGCGGGACAGGCCAAGAGGACCCAGTACTTC.

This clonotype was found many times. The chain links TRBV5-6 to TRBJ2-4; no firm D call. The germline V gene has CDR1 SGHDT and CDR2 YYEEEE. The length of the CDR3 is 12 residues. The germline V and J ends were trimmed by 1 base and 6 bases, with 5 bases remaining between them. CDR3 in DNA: TGTGCCAGCAGCTTGTGGGGAAACATTCAGTACTTC. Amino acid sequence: CASSLWGNIQYF.

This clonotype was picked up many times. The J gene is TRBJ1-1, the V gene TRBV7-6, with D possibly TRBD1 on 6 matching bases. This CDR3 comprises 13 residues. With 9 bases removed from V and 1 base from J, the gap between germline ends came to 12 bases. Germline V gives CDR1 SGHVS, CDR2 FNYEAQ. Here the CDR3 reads CASQGHQNTEAFF. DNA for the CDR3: TGTGCCAGTCAGGGACACCAGAACACTGAAGCTTTCTTT.

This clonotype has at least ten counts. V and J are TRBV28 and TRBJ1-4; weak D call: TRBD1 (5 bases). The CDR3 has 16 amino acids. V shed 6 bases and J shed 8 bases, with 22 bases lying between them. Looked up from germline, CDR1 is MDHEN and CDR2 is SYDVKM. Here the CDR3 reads CASSTAPIGAAEKLFF. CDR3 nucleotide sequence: TGTGCCAGCAGCACGGCACCTATAGGGGCCGCGGAAAAACTGTTTTTT.

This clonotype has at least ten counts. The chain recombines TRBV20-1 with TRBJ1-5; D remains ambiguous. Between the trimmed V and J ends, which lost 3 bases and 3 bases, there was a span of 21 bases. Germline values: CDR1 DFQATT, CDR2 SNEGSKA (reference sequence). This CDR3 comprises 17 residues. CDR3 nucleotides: TGCAGTGCTAGGCCCCGGGCGGGCCGAGGCCCCAATCAGCCCCAGCATTTT. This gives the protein CSARPRAGRGPNQPQHF.

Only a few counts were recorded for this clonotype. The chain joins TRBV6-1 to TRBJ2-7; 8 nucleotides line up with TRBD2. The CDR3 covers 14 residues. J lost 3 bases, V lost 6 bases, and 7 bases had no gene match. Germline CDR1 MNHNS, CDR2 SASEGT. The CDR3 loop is CASSAGRGLYEQYF. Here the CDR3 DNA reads TGTGCCAGCAGCGCCGGGAGGGGACTCTACGAGCAGTACTTC.

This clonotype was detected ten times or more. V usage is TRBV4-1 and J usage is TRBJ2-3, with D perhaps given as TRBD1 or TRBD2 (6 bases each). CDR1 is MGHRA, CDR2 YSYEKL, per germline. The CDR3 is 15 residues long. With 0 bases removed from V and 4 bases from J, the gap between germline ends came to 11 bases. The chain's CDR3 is CASSQDWGAPDTQYF. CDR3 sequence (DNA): TGCGCCAGCAGCCAAGATTGGGGGGCCCCAGATACGCAGTATTTT.

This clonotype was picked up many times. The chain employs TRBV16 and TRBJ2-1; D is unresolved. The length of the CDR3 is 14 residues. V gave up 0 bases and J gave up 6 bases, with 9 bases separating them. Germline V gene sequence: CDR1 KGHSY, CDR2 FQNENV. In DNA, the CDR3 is TGTGCCAGCAGCCAATCGTCCGCAGTCAATGAGCAGTTCTTC. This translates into CASSQSSAVNEQFF.

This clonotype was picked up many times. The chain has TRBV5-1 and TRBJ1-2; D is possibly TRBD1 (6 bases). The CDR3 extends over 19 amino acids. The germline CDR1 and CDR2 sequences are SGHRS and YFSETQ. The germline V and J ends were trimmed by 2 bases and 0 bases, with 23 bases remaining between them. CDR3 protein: CASSFRGGFPPLANYGYTF. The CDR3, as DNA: TGCGCCAGCAGCTTCAGGGGAGGGTTCCCCCCCTTAGCTAACTATGGCTACACCTTC.

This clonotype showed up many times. CDR3 in amino acids: CASCSGNTDTQYF. CDR3 in DNA: TGTGCCAGTTGTAGCGGAAACACAGATACGCAGTATTTT. The chain has TRBV6-5 and TRBJ2-3; maybe TRBD2 (6 bases). V was trimmed by 9 bases and J by 2 bases, leaving 12 bases between them. Per the germline V gene, CDR1 is MNHEY and CDR2 is SVGAGI. There are 13 residues in the CDR3.

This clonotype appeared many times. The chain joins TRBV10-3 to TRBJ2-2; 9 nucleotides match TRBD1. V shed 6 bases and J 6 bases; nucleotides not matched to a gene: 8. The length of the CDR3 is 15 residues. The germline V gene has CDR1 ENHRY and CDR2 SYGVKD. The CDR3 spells CAIRERQGVAGELFF. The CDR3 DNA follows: TGTGCCATCAGGGAAAGACAGGGGGTGGCCGGGGAGCTGTTTTTT.

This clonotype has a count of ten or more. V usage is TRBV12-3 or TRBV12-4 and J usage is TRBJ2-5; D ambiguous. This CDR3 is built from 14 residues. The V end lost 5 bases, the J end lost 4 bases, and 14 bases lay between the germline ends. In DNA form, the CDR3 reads TGTGCCAGCAGTCCTTTTCGCCTCAGAGAGACCCAGTACTTC. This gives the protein CASSPFRLRETQYF.